The 29 T cell receptor beta chains below come from one sample, sequenced in a study of technical replicates of blood from a handful of donors. Produced via immunoSEQ multiplex PCR; TCRdb's table is partial and in-frame only. Among about 94,000 clones listed, about 96% were seen once. Material for sequencing was T cells isolated from PBMCs. Receptors originate from a human donor in good health.

This chain links TRBV2 with TRBJ2-4, with D tentatively TRBD2 (5 bases). The germline V gene encodes CDR1 SNHLY and CDR2 FYNNEI. The V end was cut by 7 bases, the J end by 8 bases, with 15 bases between. The CDR3 loop spans 13 amino acids. The CDR3 is CASKREDLDIQYF. CDR3 sequence (DNA): TGTGCCAGCAAGAGGGAAGATTTGGACATTCAGTACTTC.

This clone was seen a single time. The rearrangement links TRBV23-1 to TRBJ2-2; D is perhaps TRBD1 (6 bases). TRBV23-1 is designated an ORF whose function remains uncertain. This CDR3 is 20 amino acids long. V dropped 2 bases and J dropped 2 bases, with 24 bases sitting between them. The CDR3 bases are TGCGCCAGCAGTCAACAGAGAAGGGACACCCATATGGATAACACCGGGGAGCTGTTTTTT. Translated: CASSQQRRDTHMDNTGELFF.

The chain recombines TRBV6-1 with TRBJ2-3; D is undetermined. Trimming stripped 6 bases from V and 3 bases from J, with 7 bases between. Germline V gene data show CDR1 as MNHNS and CDR2 as SASEGT. This CDR3 has 12 residues. The CDR3 reads CASRPTTDTQYF. The CDR3, as DNA: TGTGCCAGCAGGCCGACTACAGATACGCAGTATTTT.

The J gene is TRBJ2-7, the V gene TRBV19; D unclear. CDR3 length: 14 amino acids. Trimming removed 4 bases at V and 0 bases at J, with 10 bases between. Germline CDR1 reads LNHDA; CDR2 reads SQIVND (reference sequence). The CDR3 loop is CASSTTPSSYEQYF. The CDR3 nucleotides read TGTGCCAGTAGTACCACCCCGAGCTCCTACGAGCAGTACTTC.

The V and J genes are TRBV6-5 and TRBJ2-2; 7 bases fit TRBD1. Germline values: CDR1 MNHEY, CDR2 SVGAGI. Trimming took 0 bases from V and 3 from J; bases not matched to a gene: 4. The CDR3 extends over 16 amino acids. The CDR3 loop reads CASSYSLGQYTGELFF. The DNA of the CDR3 is TGTGCCAGCAGTTACTCGTTGGGACAGTACACCGGGGAGCTGTTTTTT.

The chain recombines TRBV27 with TRBJ2-1, with TRBD1 identical over 7 bases. Germline loops: CDR1 MNHEY, CDR2 SMNVEV (reference sequence). The CDR3 runs to 14 residues. J gave up 4 bases and V 5 bases, and 5 bases lay outside the gene matches. The DNA of the CDR3 is TGTGCCAGCAGTCTAGGGGGCCCTTACAATGAGCAGTTCTTC. Its translation is CASSLGGPYNEQFF.

DNA for the CDR3: TGTGCCAGCTTCGCGAGCGGGATAATGCACAATGAGCAGTTCTTC. This gives the protein CASFASGIMHNEQFF. The rearrangement joins TRBV6-5 to TRBJ2-1, with TRBD2 matching over 7 bases. The V segment lost 8 bases and the J segment 5 bases; nucleotides outside the gene matches: 12. Germline V lookup: CDR1 MNHEY, CDR2 SVGAGI. This CDR3 has 15 amino acids.

The chain has TRBV28 and TRBJ2-1; 10 bases align to TRBD2. The CDR3 has 16 amino acids. Germline values: CDR1 MDHEN, CDR2 SYDVKM. The V and J ends lost 6 bases and 12 bases, in that order; junction bases with no gene match: 17. CDR3 loop: CASSDSGLASFLWQFF. The CDR3, as DNA: TGTGCCAGCAGCGATTCGGGACTAGCGTCCTTTTTATGGCAGTTCTTC.

V is TRBV19 and J is TRBJ2-7; D gene ambiguous. V dropped 3 bases and J dropped 3 bases, with 9 bases sitting between them. The germline V gene has CDR1 LNHDA and CDR2 SQIVND (reference sequence). This CDR3 comprises 13 residues. Here the CDR3 reads CASSIGRNYEQYF. In DNA, the CDR3 is TGTGCCAGTAGTATTGGCAGAAACTACGAGCAGTACTTC.

V gene TRBV2 combines with J gene TRBJ2-1; 9 bases map to TRBD1. CDR1 is SNHLY and CDR2 is FYNNEI in the germline V gene. Trimming took 6 bases from V and 4 from J; bases not matched to a gene: 7. This CDR3 is built from 15 residues. The CDR3 loop is CASRLDRGEYNEQFF. The DNA for the CDR3 is TGTGCCAGCAGATTGGACAGGGGAGAATACAATGAGCAGTTCTTC.

The chain uses TRBV5-1 and TRBJ2-1; 9 positions agree with TRBD2. The CDR3 sequence is 16 residues long. Trimming took 4 bases from V and 7 from J; bases not matched to a gene: 12. Germline values: CDR1 SGHRS, CDR2 YFSETQ. CDR3 region: CASSRTSEREGNEQFF. CDR3 bases: TGCGCCAGCAGCCGGACTAGCGAGAGGGAGGGGAATGAGCAGTTCTTC.

Only one count was recorded for this clone. This chain connects TRBV4-3 to TRBJ1-2; TRBD1 aligns across 7 bases. This CDR3 spans 15 amino acids. CDR1 LGHNA and CDR2 YSLEER come from the germline V gene. The trim removed 4 bases at V and 7 bases at J, leaving 12 bases unmatched. This chain's CDR3 is CASSREPGQMVGYTF. The CDR3 nucleotides read TGCGCCAGCAGCCGAGAGCCGGGACAGATGGTTGGCTACACCTTC.

The chain recombines TRBV4-2 with TRBJ2-7, with TRBD2 identical over 8 bases. CDR1 LGHNA and CDR2 YNFKEQ come from the germline V gene. J lost 6 bases, V lost 2 bases, and 12 bases had no gene match. The CDR3 runs 16 residues. CDR3 sequence: CASSQTVGGTSAEQYF. The CDR3 DNA reads as TGTGCCAGCAGCCAAACCGTGGGCGGGACTAGTGCCGAGCAGTACTTC.

The chain has TRBV11-2 and TRBJ2-2; D is ambiguous. The germline CDR1 and CDR2 sequences are SGHAT and FQNNGV. CDR3 length: 12 amino acids. The V and J ends lost 3 bases and 5 bases respectively, with 4 bases between them. DNA of the CDR3: TGTGCCAGCAGCTTCCCGACCGGGGAGCTGTTTTTT. Encoded protein: CASSFPTGELFF.

This clone was seen a single time. The chain couples TRBV10-3 to TRBJ2-5, with 9 nucleotides matching TRBD2. Germline assignment: CDR1 ENHRY and CDR2 SYGVKD. The V segment lost 10 bases and the J segment 5 bases; nucleotides outside the gene matches: 11. There are 14 residues in the CDR3. The CDR3 reads CASRTSGPRETQYF. DNA for the CDR3: TGTGCCAGCCGAACTAGCGGGCCTCGGGAGACCCAGTACTTC.

The rearrangement uses TRBV6-5 and TRBJ2-7; 8 bases align to TRBD1. The J segment lost 0 bases and the V segment lost 4 bases, leaving 5 bases of the junction unmatched. Germline V gene sequence: CDR1 MNHEY, CDR2 SVGAGI. The CDR3 length is 15 residues. CDR3 DNA sequence: TGTGCCAGCAGTTTAGGACAGGGTAGCTCCTACGAGCAGTACTTC. Translation: CASSLGQGSSYEQYF.

The chain couples TRBV18 to TRBJ2-1; no clear D. V shed 6 bases and J shed 0 bases, with 15 bases lying between them. This CDR3 contains 16 residues. Germline-derived CDR1 and CDR2 are KGHSH and LQKENI. The CDR3 coding sequence is TGTGCCAGCTCTCCTCCGGTCAGAGGCTCCTACAATGAGCAGTTCTTC. It yields the protein CASSPPVRGSYNEQFF.

This clone showed up just once. V gene TRBV4-3 combines with J gene TRBJ2-1; the D gene is possibly TRBD2 (5 bases). CDR3 size: 15 residues. Germline V gene data show CDR1 as LGHNA and CDR2 as YSLEER. V lost 4 bases and J lost 1, with 11 bases in between. CDR3 in DNA: TGCGCCAGCAGCCTACTCCCGGGGTCCTACAATGAGCAGTTCTTC. It is translated as CASSLLPGSYNEQFF.

The chain carries TRBV11-3 and TRBJ1-1; D possibly corresponds to TRBD1 (6 bases). V was clipped by 4 bases and J by 5 bases, with 14 bases between them. Germline V CDR1 and CDR2: SGHNT, YENEEA. The CDR3 is 14 residues long. The CDR3: CASSSRGEETEAFF. The CDR3 DNA reads as TGTGCCAGCAGCTCCAGGGGAGAAGAAACTGAAGCTTTCTTT.

The chain couples TRBV27 to TRBJ2-3, with D possibly being TRBD2 (5 bases). Looked up from germline, CDR1 is MNHEY and CDR2 is SMNVEV (reference sequence). This CDR3 spans 16 amino acids. The V and J ends lost 3 bases and 0 bases respectively, with 13 bases between them. The CDR3 loop is CASSFGDWGSTDTQYF. CDR3 nucleotide sequence: TGTGCCAGCAGTTTCGGGGATTGGGGTAGCACAGATACGCAGTATTTT.

The chain couples TRBV27 to TRBJ1-2; maybe TRBD1 (6 bases). The germline gives CDR1 MNHEY, CDR2 SMNVEV (reference sequence). V was shortened by 1 base and J by 8 bases, with 14 bases between the two germline ends. The CDR3 is 14 residues long. CDR3 amino acids: CASSLLAGDNGYTF. In nucleotides, the CDR3 is TGTGCCAGCAGTTTATTGGCAGGGGATAACGGCTACACCTTC.

This chain joins TRBV6-5 and TRBJ1-5; no clear D gene. CDR3 length: 13 amino acids. Germline V gives CDR1 MNHEY, CDR2 SVGAGI. Trimming shortened V by 2 bases and J by 4 bases, and 6 bases separated the two germline ends. DNA of the CDR3: TGTGCCAGCAGTTACATGAGAAATCAGCCCCAGCATTTT. Its translation: CASSYMRNQPQHF.

V and J are TRBV5-6 and TRBJ2-2; maybe TRBD2 (6 bases). CDR1 and CDR2 from the germline V gene are SGHDT and YYEEEE. V was shortened by 0 bases and J by 6 bases, with 9 bases between the two germline ends. This CDR3 spans 14 amino acids. The CDR3 here is CASSLAGEAGELFF. CDR3 in DNA: TGTGCCAGCAGCTTGGCGGGAGAGGCCGGGGAGCTGTTTTTT.

The gene calls are TRBV5-1 and TRBJ2-1; the match to TRBD1 covers 7 bases. Per the germline V gene, CDR1 is SGHRS and CDR2 is YFSETQ. There are 14 residues in the CDR3. The J segment lost 9 bases and the V segment lost 4 bases, leaving 10 bases of the junction unmatched. The CDR3 DNA is TGCGCCAGCAGCCCCGGGACAGACACTTTTGAGCAGTTCTTC. Protein: CASSPGTDTFEQFF. Supplemented by reference TRBV5-1 and TRBJ2-1, the full variable domain reads KAGVTQTPRYLIKTRGQQVTLSCSPISGHRSVSWYQQTPGQGLQFLFEYFSETQRNKGNFPGRFSGRQFSNSRSEMNVSTLELGDSALYLCASSPGTDTFEQFFGPGTRLTVL.

The chain joins TRBV6-5 to TRBJ1-2, with no clear D. This CDR3 comprises 14 residues. V lost 2 bases and J 1 base, leaving 8 bases between the germline ends. Germline CDR1 reads MNHEY; CDR2 reads SVGAGI. The chain's CDR3 is CASSYGGHNYGYTF. CDR3 nucleotide sequence: TGTGCCAGCAGTTACGGAGGGCATAACTATGGCTACACCTTC.

This sequence joins TRBV19 and TRBJ1-4; a weak D match, TRBD1 (5 bases). Germline CDR1 is LNHDA and CDR2 is SQIVND (reference sequence). The V and J ends lost 5 bases and 2 bases respectively, with 12 bases between them. The CDR3 spans 15 residues. CDR3 sequence (DNA): TGTGCCAGTAGTTCCCGACAGAGTACTAATGAAAAACTGTTTTTT. Translating gives CASSSRQSTNEKLFF.

V gene TRBV2 combines with J gene TRBJ2-7; 7 bases are shared with TRBD2. The CDR3 spans 14 residues. The trim removed 1 base at V and 1 base at J, leaving 1 base unmatched. The germline CDR1 and CDR2 sequences are SNHLY and FYNNEI. The CDR3 protein is CASSEGLASYEQYF. The CDR3 DNA is TGTGCCAGCAGTGAAGGACTAGCATCCTACGAGCAGTACTTC. Full variable domain (rest looked up from reference TRBV2 and TRBJ2-7): EPEVTQTPSHQVTQMGQEVILRCVPISNHLYFYWYRQILGQKVEFLVSFYNNEISEKSEIFDDQFSVERPDGSNFTLKIRSTKLEDSAMYFCASSEGLASYEQYFGPGTRLTVT.

The chain employs TRBV30 and TRBJ2-3; TRBD2 aligns across 7 bases. The CDR3 covers 14 residues. The V segment lost 1 base and the J segment 6 bases; nucleotides outside the gene matches: 7. The V gene's germline CDR1 is GTSNPN and CDR2 SVGIG (reference sequence). The CDR3 DNA reads TGTGCCTGGAGTGGAAAAGTGGGGGGGGATACGCAGTATTTT. Amino acids: CAWSGKVGGDTQYF. Using reference TRBV30 and TRBJ2-3 for the parts outside the CDR3, the full variable domain is SQTIHQWPATLVQPVGSPLSLECTVEGTSNPNLYWYRQAAGRGLQLLFYSVGIGQISSEVPQNLSASRPQDRQFILSSKKLLLSDSGFYLCAWSGKVGGDTQYFGPGTRLTVL.

CDR3 coding DNA: TGTGCCAGCAGTCCCCGGCCGGGACAGGGGGCTTTCGATGAGCAGTTCTTC. Translated: CASSPRPGQGAFDEQFF. The chain couples TRBV27 to TRBJ2-1; TRBD1 matches at 12 bases. J gave up 8 bases and V 5 bases, and 13 bases lay outside the gene matches. The CDR3 consists of 17 residues. Germline loops: CDR1 MNHEY, CDR2 SMNVEV (reference sequence).